A selection of T cell receptor beta chains follows, all from one sample in a study of T cell repertoires in cytomegalovirus infection. What these receptors recognize is not known. From the reads, TCRdb called clonotypes with MiXCR, one entry per CDR3 protein. The data contain about 400,000 distinct CDR3 sequences, about 34% of them singletons. Here the sequenced sample was cultured PBMCs, taken from culture after CMV antigen stimulation. The source is a human donor in good health (CMV status not recorded). Some clones in this sample may be carry-over from other donors' samples. CDR3s include the opening cysteine and the closing phenylalanine or tryptophan. The D gene is left open where the match is weak. Size is omitted from some rows. Given values are once, few, many or a class for expanded clones.

clone_size j_call v_call d_call cdr3_aa cdr3_nt
. TRBJ2-3 TRBV7-2 TRBD2 CASSIGTTLQYF TGTGCCAGCAGCATCGGGACTACCTTGCAGTATTTT
few TRBJ2-3 TRBV7-9 . CASNLRRSRKTDTQYF TGTGCCAGCAACCTTCGGAGGTCTCGGAAGACAGATACGCAGTATTTT
. TRBJ2-7 TRBV6-1 . CASSARWGYEQYF TGTGCCAGCAGCGCCAGGTGGGGCTACGAGCAGTACTTC
. TRBJ2-7 TRBV20-1 TRBD1 CSASGDRAYEQYF TGCAGTGCTAGTGGGGACAGGGCGTACGAGCAGTACTTC
few TRBJ1-3 TRBV19 . CASGAASGNTIYF TGTGCCAGCGGGGCGGCCTCTGGAAACACCATATATTTT
many TRBJ2-1 TRBV7-8 . CASSFIPETAETEQFF TGTGCCAGCAGCTTCATACCGGAGACTGCGGAAACTGAGCAGTTCTTC
once TRBJ2-1 TRBV27 . CASSIGTSEQFF TGTGCCAGCAGTATTGGGACTTCGGAGCAGTTCTTC
. TRBJ2-1 TRBV7-4 TRBD2 CASSFLAGGVGEQFF TGTGCCAGCAGCTTTTTGGCGGGAGGGGTGGGTGAGCAGTTCTTC
. TRBJ2-1 TRBV20-1 . CSARARQSHNEQFF TGCAGTGCTAGAGCTCGACAGTCCCACAATGAGCAGTTCTTC
few TRBJ2-3 TRBV6-1 TRBD1 CASSRDRNTDTQYF TGTGCCAGCAGCCGGGACAGAAACACAGATACGCAGTATTTT
few TRBJ2-3 TRBV2 TRBD2 CASRTGAAGGGDTQYF TGTGCCAGCAGGACAGGGGCAGCGGGAGGGGGTGATACGCAGTATTTT
. TRBJ2-7 TRBV20-1 TRBD2 CSASPPRAGGNEQYF TGCAGTGCTAGTCCCCCCCGAGCGGGAGGTAACGAGCAGTACTTC
many TRBJ2-1 TRBV12-3/TRBV12-4 . CASSPNGNTNEQFF TGTGCCAGCAGTCCCAACGGGAATACGAATGAGCAGTTCTTC
. TRBJ2-3 TRBV29-1 . CSVSAIREDTQYF TGCAGCGTCTCGGCCATACGGGAAGATACGCAGTATTTT
. TRBJ2-1 TRBV20-1 TRBD2 CSAGTSGRIEQFF TGCAGTGCCGGGACTAGCGGGAGGATTGAGCAGTTCTTC
few TRBJ1-6 TRBV11-1 . CASNWEGNSPLHF TGTGCCAGCAACTGGGAAGGAAATTCACCCCTCCACTTT
. TRBJ1-1 TRBV6-2/TRBV6-3 . CASSSPTGMRSSGEAFF TGTGCCAGCAGCTCACCAACAGGGATGAGGTCGTCGGGTGAAGCTTTCTTT
few TRBJ2-5 TRBV27 . CASSFYGETQYF TGTGCCAGCAGTTTTTACGGGGAGACCCAGTACTTC
. TRBJ2-1 TRBV2 TRBD2 CASRRTSGKIEQFF TGTGCCAGCAGAAGGACTAGCGGGAAGATTGAGCAGTTCTTC
few TRBJ1-2 TRBV14 TRBD1 CASSQYGQGSNYGYTF TGTGCCAGCAGCCAGTATGGACAGGGATCGAACTATGGCTACACCTTC
few TRBJ1-5 TRBV6-6 . CASSYGEGEQPQHF TGTGCCAGCAGTTACGGGGAGGGAGAGCAGCCCCAGCATTTT
few TRBJ2-1 TRBV24-1 TRBD2 CATSGPAGGPIEQFF TGTGCCACCAGTGGGCCCGCGGGAGGGCCTATTGAGCAGTTCTTC
few TRBJ1-2 TRBV6-6 . CASSEGQGIYGYTF TGTGCCAGCAGTGAGGGGCAGGGCATCTATGGCTACACCTTC
few TRBJ2-2 TRBV11-2 . CASSLIQYHTGELFF TGTGCCAGCAGCTTAATACAGTACCACACCGGGGAGCTGTTTTTT
many TRBJ1-1 TRBV7-2 TRBD1 CASSLGTANTEAFF TGTGCCAGCAGCCTCGGGACAGCGAACACTGAAGCTTTCTTT
few TRBJ2-1 TRBV7-2 . CASSPPSGIVFF TGTGCCAGCAGCCCCCCTAGTGGCATTGTTTTCTTC
many TRBJ2-1 TRBV10-3 . CASKDPETGSYNEQFF TGTGCCTCAAAGGACCCGGAGACGGGCTCCTACAATGAGCAGTTCTTC
. TRBJ1-2 TRBV10-3 TRBD1 CAISAETGGYGYTF TGTGCCATCAGTGCTGAGACAGGGGGATATGGCTACACCTTC
. TRBJ2-2 TRBV6-6 TRBD2 CASTLAGGRNTGELFF TGTGCCAGCACCTTAGCGGGAGGCAGGAACACCGGGGAGCTGTTTTTT
. TRBJ2-3 TRBV5-1 . CASSLADGDTQYF TGCGCCAGCAGCTTGGCGGATGGGGATACGCAGTATTTT
. TRBJ1-5 TRBV6-6 . CASSYLVRQFRQPQHF TGTGCCAGCAGTTACTTAGTGCGGCAGTTTAGACAGCCCCAGCATTTT
. TRBJ1-1 TRBV11-2 . CASSPHPAGNTEAFF TGTGCCAGCAGCCCCCACCCAGCCGGGAACACTGAAGCTTTCTTT
few TRBJ1-1 TRBV12-5 . CASGLSPGRVNTEAFF TGTGCTAGTGGTTTGTCTCCCGGACGGGTGAACACTGAAGCTTTCTTT
few TRBJ2-1 TRBV7-2 TRBD2 CASSQTRGDEQFF TGTGCCAGCAGCCAGACACGGGGGGATGAGCAGTTCTTC
many TRBJ2-3 TRBV7-2 . CASSRLVGDTQYF TGTGCCAGCAGCCGCCTAGTTGGAGATACGCAGTATTTT
few TRBJ1-2 TRBV19 . CASSIVWGPNYGYTF TGTGCCAGTAGTATAGTTTGGGGGCCCAACTATGGCTACACCTTC
. TRBJ2-1 TRBV19 TRBD2 CAIKTSGAPHEQFF TGTGCCATTAAGACTAGCGGAGCCCCCCATGAGCAGTTCTTC
once TRBJ1-1 TRBV19 . CASSRPRESPEAFF TGTGCCAGTAGCCGTCCCCGAGAGAGCCCTGAAGCTTTCTTT
. TRBJ2-2 TRBV23-1 . CASSQSSTTGELFF TGCGCCAGCAGTCAATCTTCGACCACCGGGGAGCTGTTTTTT
. TRBJ2-3 TRBV12-3/TRBV12-4 . CASSLVGQRDTQYF TGTGCCAGCAGTTTAGTCGGCCAGAGAGATACGCAGTATTTT
. TRBJ2-3 TRBV15 . CATSRENRQGGSDTQYF TGTGCCACCAGCAGAGAAAACCGACAGGGAGGTTCAGATACGCAGTATTTT
few TRBJ2-4 TRBV28 . CASGGGGLLKNIQYF TGTGCCAGCGGAGGGGGGGGACTACTCAAAAACATTCAGTACTTC
. TRBJ2-3 TRBV12-3/TRBV12-4 TRBD2 CASSLSAGAADTQYF TGTGCCAGCAGTCTGTCGGCGGGAGCTGCAGATACGCAGTATTTT
few TRBJ2-3 TRBV7-2 . CASSLDGQGADTQYF TGTGCCAGCAGCTTAGACGGGCAGGGAGCAGATACGCAGTATTTT
. TRBJ2-3 TRBV11-2 . CASSFAGAITDTQYF TGTGCCAGCAGCTTCGCCGGGGCAATTACAGATACGCAGTATTTT
. TRBJ2-5 TRBV7-9 . CASAEALETQYF TGTGCCAGCGCGGAGGCCCTGGAGACCCAGTACTTC
many TRBJ1-6 TRBV7-2 . CASSLDFSRNSPLHF TGTGCCAGCAGCTTAGATTTTTCAAGGAATTCACCCCTCCACTTT
. TRBJ2-1 TRBV4-3 TRBD2 CASSPLAGYGEQFF TGCGCCAGCAGCCCACTAGCGGGATATGGTGAGCAGTTCTTC
. TRBJ1-2 TRBV24-1 . CATSKTKLNGYTF TGTGCCACCAGCAAGACAAAGCTTAATGGCTACACCTTC
few TRBJ2-1 TRBV4-1 . CASSQFPPGAYNEQFF TGCGCCAGCAGCCAATTTCCCCCGGGGGCGTACAATGAGCAGTTCTTC
. TRBJ2-1 TRBV5-4 TRBD2 CASSSSGTTKEQFF TGTGCCAGCAGCTCATCCGGGACTACTAAAGAGCAGTTCTTC
. TRBJ2-3 TRBV5-1 TRBD2 CASSSKTGLAPGDTQYF TGCGCCAGCAGCTCCAAGACCGGACTAGCCCCCGGGGATACGCAGTATTTT
. TRBJ1-1 TRBV11-2 TRBD1 CASSPGSGGGEAFF TGTGCCAGCAGCCCCGGGTCAGGGGGCGGTGAAGCTTTCTTT